Presented here are 32 T cell receptor beta chains from one specimen sequenced in a study of blood T cell repertoires in COVID-19. Some clones are missing from TCRdb's copy, which holds only in-frame ones; the method was immunoSEQ multiplex PCR. This sample has roughly 60,000 clones, with about 79% found just once. Material for sequencing was peripheral blood. The receptors were sampled from a woman aged 60-75 years with acute or convalescent COVID-19.

The chain couples TRBV3-1 (or the pseudogene TRBV3-2) to TRBJ1-5; possible D gene TRBD1, 6 bases. Germline V lookup: CDR1 LGHDT, CDR2 YNNKEL (reference sequence). The CDR3 spans 14 residues. V lost 5 bases to trimming and J lost 3 bases, with 11 bases between them. The CDR3 sequence: CASSDGQINQPQHF. The CDR3 region has the DNA TGTGCCAGCAGCGACGGACAGATCAATCAGCCCCAGCATTTT.

The chain links TRBV30 to TRBJ1-1; 7 bases are shared with TRBD1. This CDR3 is built from 13 residues. Germline V lookup: CDR1 GTSNPN, CDR2 SVGIG (reference sequence). With 2 bases clipped from V and 8 bases from J, the junction kept 8 bases outside the gene matches. The CDR3 DNA is TGTGCCTGGAGTAAAGGGACAGCGGGCGAAGCTTTCTTT. It yields the protein CAWSKGTAGEAFF.

The chain recombines TRBV5-1 with TRBJ1-2; D is possibly TRBD1 (6 bases). The germline gives CDR1 SGHRS, CDR2 YFSETQ. V was clipped by 4 bases and J by 5 bases, with 12 bases between them. CDR3 size: 13 residues. Here the CDR3 DNA reads TGCGCCAGCAGCCAGGGGAATCGGTATGGCTACACCTTC. Translating it yields CASSQGNRYGYTF.

This clone was found a few times. This chain links TRBV6-5 with TRBJ1-4; D remains ambiguous. Germline V CDR1 and CDR2: MNHEY, SVGAGI. This CDR3 is 15 amino acids long. V lost 5 bases, J lost 2 bases, and 12 bases lay in between. The CDR3 region has the DNA TGTGCCAGCAGTCGTGAGGTCGGTACTAATGAAAAACTGTTTTTT. Its translation: CASSREVGTNEKLFF.

The V gene is TRBV6-5, the J gene TRBJ1-1; the D gene is possibly TRBD1 (6 bases). V shed 1 base and J shed 5 bases, with 14 bases lying between them. Germline CDR1 reads MNHEY; CDR2 reads SVGAGI. The CDR3 is 15 residues long. The CDR3 nucleotides are TGTGCCAGCAGTTACTGGGCGGGGGCGAGTACTGAAGCTTTCTTT. It codes for CASSYWAGASTEAFF.

The chain is built from TRBV4-2 and TRBJ2-4; the D is unclear. Germline V gene lookup returns CDR1 LGHNA and CDR2 YNFKEQ. The CDR3 sequence is 14 residues long. V was trimmed by 3 bases and J by 5 bases, leaving 11 bases between them. This CDR3 is CASSQDWAENIQYF. The CDR3 DNA reads TGTGCCAGCAGCCAGGATTGGGCAGAAAACATTCAGTACTTC.

The chain joins TRBV19 to TRBJ2-6; 9 bases match TRBD1. The length of the CDR3 is 19 residues. V lost 3 bases to trimming and J lost 1 base; unmatched junction nucleotides: 10. CDR1 LNHDA and CDR2 SQIVND come from the germline V gene (reference sequence). CDR3 protein: CASSIAGTGHRSGANVLTF. CDR3 sequence (DNA): TGTGCCAGTAGTATTGCGGGGACAGGGCATAGATCTGGGGCCAACGTCCTGACTTTC.

This rearrangement joins TRBV5-1 to TRBJ2-2; D is possibly TRBD1 (5 bases). This CDR3 spans 16 amino acids. Germline V gene lookup returns CDR1 SGHRS and CDR2 YFSETQ. Between the trimmed V and J ends, which lost 4 bases and 3 bases, there was a span of 16 bases. The DNA of the CDR3 is TGCGCCAGCAGCCGCGACAGTCCCCGGGACACCGGGGAGCTGTTTTTT. Protein: CASSRDSPRDTGELFF.

V gene TRBV9 combines with J gene TRBJ2-3; D perhaps matches TRBD2 (5 bases). CDR3 length equals 16 residues. V lost 2 bases and J 6 bases, leaving 19 bases between the germline ends. In germline, CDR1 is SGDLS, CDR2 YYNGEE. CDR3: CASSVGKDWQRDTQYF. CDR3 in DNA: TGTGCCAGCAGCGTCGGCAAGGACTGGCAACGGGATACGCAGTATTTT.

The chain recombines TRBV9 with TRBJ1-1; 11 nucleotides agree with TRBD1. The length of the CDR3 is 15 residues. Germline V lookup: CDR1 SGDLS, CDR2 YYNGEE. With V trimmed by 4 bases and J by 5 bases, 7 bases remained unmatched. Here the CDR3 DNA reads TGTGCCAGCAGCCTCCTGGGACAGGGGGGAACTGAAGCTTTCTTT. Translated: CASSLLGQGGTEAFF. The full variable domain, completed using reference TRBV9 and TRBJ1-1, is DSGVTQTPKHLITATGQRVTLRCSPRSGDLSVYWYQQSLDQGLQFLIQYYNGEERAKGNILERFSAQQFPDLHSELNLSSLELGDSALYFCASSLLGQGGTEAFFGQGTRLTVV.

CDR3: CASSFRTGGTEAFF. For the CDR3, the DNA is TGTGCCAGCAGCTTTAGAACAGGGGGCACTGAAGCTTTCTTT. V usage is TRBV9 and J usage is TRBJ1-1, with 8 bases lining up with TRBD1. CDR1 is SGDLS, CDR2 YYNGEE, per germline. Trimming removed 4 bases from V and 4 bases from J; junction bases left unmatched: 6. This CDR3 has 14 amino acids.

The J gene is TRBJ1-4, the V gene TRBV6-5; 10 bases are shared with TRBD1. Per germline, CDR1 MNHEY and CDR2 SVGAGI. This CDR3 contains 15 residues. The J segment lost 8 bases and the V segment lost 4 bases, leaving 7 bases of the junction unmatched. For the CDR3, the DNA is TGTGCCAGCAGTTCGTACGGGACAGGGGAAGAAAAACTGTTTTTT. It translates to CASSSYGTGEEKLFF.

The J gene is TRBJ1-2, the V gene TRBV10-3, with D hard to call. Trimming stripped 7 bases from V and 0 bases from J, with 15 bases between. Germline lookup yields CDR1 ENHRY and CDR2 SYGVKD. There are 15 residues in the CDR3. Here the CDR3 reads CAITPGVGSNYGYTF. The CDR3 DNA is TGTGCCATCACTCCCGGGGTGGGCTCTAACTATGGCTACACCTTC.

V and J are TRBV12-3 or TRBV12-4 and TRBJ2-7; D not certain. Trimming left V 3 bases short and J 3 bases short, with 9 bases between. This CDR3 spans 13 amino acids. The CDR3 region has the DNA TGTGCCAGCAGTTTGTCACAGTACTACGAGCAGTACTTC. Its protein product is CASSLSQYYEQYF.

The chain recombines TRBV11-2 with TRBJ1-6; 8 bases are a match to TRBD1. The CDR3 is 15 residues long. In germline, CDR1 is SGHAT, CDR2 FQNNGV. V was clipped by 0 bases and J by 9 bases; unmatched bases: 4. The CDR3 is CASSLDQTGVSPLHF. CDR3 nucleotides: TGTGCCAGCAGCTTAGATCAGACAGGGGTTTCACCCCTCCACTTT.

The CDR3 DNA reads TGCGCCAGCAGTCCCGGGGGAGGGAGCGCAGATACGCAGTATTTT. Translating gives CASSPGGGSADTQYF. The chain recombines TRBV10-2 with TRBJ2-3; 7 bases are a match to TRBD2. The V gene's germline CDR1 is WSHSY and CDR2 SAAADI. The CDR3 consists of 15 residues. V trimming: 5 bases; J trimming: 4 bases; junction bases outside the gene matches: 9.

J is TRBJ1-2 and V is TRBV3-1 (or the pseudogene TRBV3-2), with a weak D call TRBD1 (5 bases). Germline values: CDR1 LGHDT, CDR2 YNNKEL (reference sequence). V was cut by 1 base and J by 3 bases, with 9 bases left in between. The CDR3 runs to 14 residues. The CDR3 DNA is TGTGCCAGCAGCCAAGGTTCGGGGGACTATGGCTACACCTTC. Translation gives CASSQGSGDYGYTF.

J is TRBJ1-3 and V is TRBV12-2; the tabulated D call, TRBD1, remains unverified against the DNA. TRBV12-2 is tagged as a pseudogene. The CDR3 has 17 amino acids. The CDR3: CASRLRGPDRAGNTIYF. The CDR3 region has the DNA TGTGCAAGTCGCTTAAGGGGCCCGGACAGGGCTGGAAACACCATATATTTT.

The table lists this clone with a few counts. The chain carries TRBV7-6 and TRBJ2-6; TRBD1 matches 7 bases. The CDR3 consists of 16 residues. The germline V gene has CDR1 SGHVS and CDR2 FNYEAQ. V was pared by 5 bases and J by 0 bases, with 4 bases of the junction left unmatched. CDR3 DNA sequence: TGTGCCAGCAGCGGACAGGTTAGCTCTGGGGCCAACGTCCTGACTTTC. This translates into CASSGQVSSGANVLTF.

Of note for this clone: A read error may account for a junction end that differs from germline. The CDR3, as DNA: TGTGCCAGTAGCACGACAGGGCATAGCAATCGGCCCCAGCATTTT. It codes for CASSTTGHSNRPQHF. This sequence joins TRBV19 and TRBJ1-5, with TRBD1 matching over 7 bases. Germline V gives CDR1 LNHDA, CDR2 SQIVND (reference sequence). The CDR3 extends over 15 amino acids.

This sequence joins TRBV9 and TRBJ1-5; TRBD1 might be the D (5 bases). This CDR3 is built from 15 residues. With 0 bases removed from V and 5 bases from J, the gap between germline ends came to 12 bases. Germline V gene sequence: CDR1 SGDLS, CDR2 YYNGEE. Here the CDR3 DNA reads TGTGCCAGCAGCGTAGGGGGGGAAATGTATCAGCCCCAGCATTTT. The encoded protein is CASSVGGEMYQPQHF.

This rearrangement joins TRBV5-1 to TRBJ2-7; D remains ambiguous. Germline V CDR1 and CDR2: SGHRS, YFSETQ. This CDR3 has 15 residues. Trimming removed 0 bases from V and 0 bases from J, with 10 bases in between. The CDR3 DNA sequence: TGCGCCAGCAGCTTGGGACGCGGCTCCTCCTACGAGCAGTACTTC. It codes for CASSLGRGSSYEQYF. Complete variable domain (other parts from reference TRBV5-1 and TRBJ2-7): KAGVTQTPRYLIKTRGQQVTLSCSPISGHRSVSWYQQTPGQGLQFLFEYFSETQRNKGNFPGRFSGRQFSNSRSEMNVSTLELGDSALYLCASSLGRGSSYEQYFGPGTRLTVT.

This chain connects TRBV4-1 to TRBJ2-3; 10 nucleotides match TRBD2. The length of the CDR3 is 16 residues. Germline CDR1 is MGHRA and CDR2 is YSYEKL. With 2 bases clipped from V and 6 bases from J, the junction kept 8 bases outside the gene matches. CDR3 nucleotide sequence: TGCGCCAGCAGCCAAAAAAGCGGGGGGGCAGTGGATACGCAGTATTTT. Encoded protein: CASSQKSGGAVDTQYF.

This chain uses TRBV5-4 with TRBJ2-3; TRBD2 might be the D (6 bases). The CDR3 runs to 16 residues. The germline V and J ends were trimmed by 3 bases and 2 bases, with 16 bases remaining between them. Per the germline V gene, CDR1 is SGHNT and CDR2 is YYREEE (reference sequence). CDR3 sequence: CASSSKKAGNTDTQYF. The DNA for the CDR3 is TGTGCCAGCAGCTCAAAAAAGGCGGGAAACACAGATACGCAGTATTTT.

The J gene is TRBJ1-6, the V gene TRBV12-2; the table names TRBD1, a call not compared with the DNA. TRBV12-2 is assigned pseudogene status. This CDR3 spans 14 amino acids. This CDR3 is CASRPETKNSPLHF. The CDR3 region has the DNA TGTGCAAGTCGCCCTGAGACAAAAAATTCACCCCTCCACTTT.

Only one count was recorded for this clone. The chain recombines TRBV5-4 with TRBJ1-2; tentative D call: TRBD1 (5 bases). The CDR3 length is 18 residues. Trimming removed 1 base from V and 1 base from J, with 20 bases in between. CDR1 is SGHNT and CDR2 is YYREEE in the germline V gene (reference sequence). CDR3 coding DNA: TGTGCCAGCAGCTTGAGTTCAGCGGGGCAGATTATTAACTATGGCTACACCTTC. Protein: CASSLSSAGQIINYGYTF.

In its sample, this clone was seen a few times. The rearrangement joins TRBV14 to TRBJ1-2; D not certain. CDR1 is SGHDN and CDR2 is FVKESK in the germline V gene. The CDR3 runs 12 residues. V was shortened by 4 bases and J by 7 bases, with 10 bases between the two germline ends. Here the CDR3 DNA reads TGTGCCAGCAGCCTGCGAACCGGTGGCTACACCTTC. It is translated as CASSLRTGGYTF.

This chain links TRBV5-1 with TRBJ1-1; perhaps TRBD1 as D (5 bases). CDR1 and CDR2 (germline): SGHRS, YFSETQ. The germline V and J ends were trimmed by 0 bases and 1 base, with 7 bases remaining between them. The CDR3 has 14 residues. CDR3 sequence: CASSLGTGNTEAFF. The CDR3 DNA sequence: TGCGCCAGCAGCTTGGGAACAGGGAACACTGAAGCTTTCTTT.

J is TRBJ2-5 and V is TRBV9, with a tentative D call TRBD2 (6 bases). V was trimmed by 0 bases and J by 5 bases, leaving 14 bases between them. The CDR3 totals 15 residues. Germline-derived CDR1 and CDR2 are SGDLS and YYNGEE. The CDR3 loop reads CASSVVGTSFETQYF. CDR3 bases: TGTGCCAGCAGCGTAGTGGGGACTTCCTTTGAGACCCAGTACTTC.

The chain combines TRBV6-5 with TRBJ1-2; no clear D gene. With 2 bases removed from V and 2 bases from J, the gap between germline ends came to 9 bases. The CDR3 totals 14 residues. CDR1 is MNHEY and CDR2 is SVGAGI in the germline V gene. CDR3 sequence reads: CASSYSDVNYGYTF. The CDR3 nucleotides are TGTGCCAGCAGTTACAGCGACGTAAACTATGGCTACACCTTC.

V and J are TRBV10-3 and TRBJ1-1, with 8 bases aligning to TRBD1. Per the germline V gene, CDR1 is ENHRY and CDR2 is SYGVKD. The V segment lost 2 bases and the J segment 4 bases; nucleotides outside the gene matches: 0. The length of the CDR3 is 13 residues. The CDR3 DNA sequence: TGTGCCATCAGTGAGACAGGGGGCACTGAAGCTTTCTTT. Translated: CAISETGGTEAFF.

The chain uses TRBV12-5 and TRBJ1-2; TRBD1 is a possible D gene (6 bases). The ends were cut back, 6 bases at V and 0 bases at J, with 23 bases in the middle. The CDR3 totals 18 residues. Germline-derived CDR1 and CDR2 are LGHNT and FRNRAP. This CDR3 is CASGLLLGQTLANYGYTF. The CDR3 DNA is TGTGCTAGTGGCTTATTACTCGGACAGACCCTAGCTAACTATGGCTACACCTTC.